The 7 T cell receptor beta chains below all came from one sample that was sequenced in a study of T cell repertoires in cytomegalovirus infection. One entry per CDR3 protein, called by TCRdb with MiXCR from the reads. The data contain about 920,000 distinct CDR3 sequences, around 32% of them singletons. Their specific antigens are unknown. The sequencing here drew on cultured CD8+ T cells from PBMCs, taken from culture after CMV antigen stimulation. The receptors were gathered from a human donor in good health (CMV status not recorded). Some clones in this sample may be carry-over from other donors' samples.

This clonotype was seen many times. The J gene is TRBJ2-2, the V gene TRBV7-2; D is ambiguous. Germline V CDR1 and CDR2: SGHTA, FQGNSA. V was cut by 6 bases and J by 9 bases, with 14 bases left in between. The length of the CDR3 is 13 residues. The CDR3 loop reads CASSYRPPRELFF. The DNA of the CDR3 is TGTGCCAGCAGTTATAGACCGCCCCGGGAGCTGTTTTTT.

The chain is built from TRBV3-1 and TRBJ2-1, with D unclear. The V and J ends lost 0 bases and 0 bases respectively, with 12 bases between them. Germline V CDR1 and CDR2: LGHDT, YNNKEL (reference sequence). This CDR3 is built from 17 residues. In nucleotides, the CDR3 is TGTGCCAGCAGCCAAGATTTCGGAAGGAGCTCCTACAATGAGCAGTTCTTC. It is translated as CASSQDFGRSSYNEQFF.

The V gene is TRBV5-4, the J gene TRBJ1-2, with D uncertain. The CDR3 totals 12 residues. Germline values: CDR1 SGHNT, CDR2 YYREEE (reference sequence). The V gene lost 7 bases and the J gene lost 8 bases, with 15 bases spanning the gap. The DNA of the CDR3 is TGTGCCAGCTGTGACAAAGGAGGCGGCTACACCTTC. It specifies CASCDKGGGYTF.

The J gene is TRBJ1-1, the V gene TRBV20-1; D gene ambiguous. Germline V gives CDR1 DFQATT, CDR2 SNEGSKA (reference sequence). V shed 3 bases and J shed 2 bases, with 16 bases lying between them. This CDR3 comprises 15 residues. This CDR3 reads CSASPLLAINTEAFF. The CDR3 nucleotides are TGCAGTGCTAGTCCCCTTTTGGCCATTAACACTGAAGCTTTCTTT.

This clonotype has a count of ten or more. The chain employs TRBV7-6 and TRBJ2-4; D call uncertain. Germline CDR1 reads SGHVS; CDR2 reads FNYEAQ. The CDR3 loop spans 14 amino acids. The germline V and J ends were trimmed by 5 bases and 3 bases, with 11 bases remaining between them. This CDR3 is CASSLGFGKNIQYF. For the CDR3, the DNA is TGTGCCAGCAGCCTGGGGTTCGGCAAAAACATTCAGTACTTC.

The chain carries TRBV6-5 and TRBJ1-2, with TRBD1 as a possible D gene (5 bases). Trimming took 2 bases from V and 4 from J, leaving 11 bases between them. The CDR3 totals 14 residues. Germline V lookup: CDR1 MNHEY, CDR2 SVGAGI. The DNA for the CDR3 is TGTGCCAGCAGTTACAGGGGCCCCCTCTATGGCTACACCTTC. This translates into CASSYRGPLYGYTF.

Note on this clonotype: The junction differs from germline at one of its ends, possibly a read error. J is TRBJ1-1 and V is TRBV12-3 or TRBV12-4; D gene unclear. The CDR3 spans 14 residues. The CDR3 sequence: CANSFTGTHTEAFF. Here the CDR3 DNA reads TGTGCCAACAGTTTCACGGGAACGCACACTGAAGCTTTCTTT.